The entry below describes one TCR beta chain. As yet, its antigen is unknown. This record belongs to a study of T cell responses to AZD1222 COVID-19 vaccine. General study results and limits: Spike was spanned by vaccine-associated CD4 TCRs, with dominance at 160-218 and 743-854. Only five to seven AZD1222 recipients tested seropositive at baseline. No repertoire was sampled before or during the peak T cell response, only after it. It should be noted that donors were predominantly white British and more often female, and clonal diversity was possibly underestimated.

Some clones are missing from TCRdb's copy, which holds only in-frame ones; the method was immunoSEQ multiplex PCR. The table records about 82,000 clones, about 90% of them present only once. This sequence originates from an adult in good health. This material consisted of peripheral blood, taken on day 0 of AZD1222 vaccination.

For the CDR3, the DNA is TGTGCCAGCAGTCAGGCCGAGGTCCCCACTGGGGCCAACGTCCTGACTTTC. Translation: CASSQAEVPTGANVLTF. This chain links TRBV5-6 with TRBJ2-6, with unresolved D. Trimming took off 5 bases at V and 2 bases at J, with 17 bases between the two ends. The CDR3 has 17 residues. The V gene's germline CDR1 is SGHDT and CDR2 YYEEEE.